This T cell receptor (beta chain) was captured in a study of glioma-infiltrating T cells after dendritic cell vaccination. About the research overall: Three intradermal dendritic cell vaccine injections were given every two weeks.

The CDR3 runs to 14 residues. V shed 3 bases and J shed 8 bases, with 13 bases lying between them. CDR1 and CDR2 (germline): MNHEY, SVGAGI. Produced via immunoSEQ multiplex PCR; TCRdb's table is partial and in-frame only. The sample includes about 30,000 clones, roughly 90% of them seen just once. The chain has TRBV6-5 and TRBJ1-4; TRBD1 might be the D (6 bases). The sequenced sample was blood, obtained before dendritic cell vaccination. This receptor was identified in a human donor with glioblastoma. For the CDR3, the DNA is TGTGCCAGCAGTTATTTCGGGGGGCGGGAAAAACTGTTTTTT. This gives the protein CASSYFGGREKLFF.